Sequencing of this T cell receptor beta chain was carried out in a study of technical replicates of blood from several donors. Repertoires were generated with immunoSEQ multiplex PCR, while TCRdb's copy carries only in-frame clones and drops some. The sample contains 60,000 to 90,000 clones, around 93% of which appear only once. The CDR3 has 17 amino acids. Germline CDR1 SEHNR, CDR2 FQNEAQ (reference sequence). J was trimmed by 7 bases and V by 3 bases; bases with no gene match: 11. The J gene is TRBJ1-6, the V gene TRBV7-9; 8 bases match TRBD1. This clonotype was sampled from a human donor in good health. Sequencing was performed on T cells isolated from PBMCs. CDR3: CASSFTSTGGGNSPLHF. The DNA for the CDR3 is TGTGCCAGCAGCTTTACCTCCACAGGGGGGGGAAATTCACCCCTCCACTTT.